These T cell receptor beta chains were read from a single sample in a study of shared clonotypes between healthy human individuals. Here immunoSEQ multiplex PCR was the method, and the copy in TCRdb shows in-frame clones only, minus some. There are around 990,000 clones in the sample; 60% to 80% occur only once, and 0.89% lies in the top ten. Sequencing input: memory CD4+ T cells from PBMCs. Receptors were obtained from a man between 18 and 35 years old in good health. Some clones in this sample may be carry-over from other donors' samples. Both conserved end residues are part of each CDR3. D genes are given only for firm matches.

cdr3_aa v_call d_call
CASSVTGPGGEQFF TRBV6-1 -
CAISKRLDRENQPQHF TRBV10-3 TRBD1
CASRGERRYYGYTF TRBV6-1 -
CASRRGTGEGRGYTF TRBV28 TRBD1
CASSKDRQAIIDKGTGINIQYF TRBV21-1 -
CASSQRQGNYGYTF TRBV4-3 TRBD1
CASSRIRQGRVPNTEAFF TRBV5-4 TRBD1
CASSQEAGETLYGYTF TRBV4-1 -
CASGLVLGSGETQYF TRBV12-5 -
CASSSGRVTETQYF TRBV5-1 -
CASSAPNQPQHF TRBV7-2 -
CASTTTGGLGYTF TRBV6-1 -
CASSSTSAIYEQFF TRBV27 -
CASTQNYGYTF TRBV28 -
CASSLDWGQYTF TRBV11-2 TRBD1
CASSQGASGSNEQYF TRBV4-3 TRBD2
CASGTISANTGELFF TRBV7-3 -
CASTKVGRGSGNTIYF TRBV2 TRBD1
CASSYLQGAGEKLFF TRBV28 TRBD1
CASSLRGTGSSTQYF TRBV28 TRBD1
CASSVGTLDTQYF TRBV9 -
CASRKLASTSYEQYF TRBV6-5 TRBD2
CASSLGANYGYTF TRBV7-2 -
CASSQGGLARDTQYF TRBV4-3 TRBD2
CASSDAPSLNEQFF TRBV6-1 -
CASSPSSTYEQYF TRBV28 -
CASSAAGLAGAGELFF TRBV28 TRBD2
CAISESTSGKHYEQYF TRBV10-3 TRBD2
CAISVEGPHAGQYF TRBV10-3 -
CAGSPALNSPLHF TRBV5-6 -
CASLSLRGGIYQETQYF TRBV28 TRBD2
CASSYAREKAGELFF TRBV6-6 -
CARSGSGRTDTQYF TRBV30 TRBD2
CASSLRTSASTDTQYF TRBV5-1 TRBD2
CASSDDTTNYGYTF TRBV25-1 -
CSAGTQAPQDTQYF TRBV29-1 -
CASSLGTGVAKLFF TRBV4-2 TRBD1
CASNFWGTGEDYGYTF TRBV28 TRBD1
CSATPLREQYF TRBV20-1 -
CASSVNPGTGETQYF TRBV9 TRBD1
CASSRTGDTIYF TRBV2 TRBD1